This T cell receptor (beta chain) derives from a study of blood T cell repertoires in COVID-19. With 0 bases removed from V and 12 bases from J, the gap between germline ends came to 15 bases. The CDR3 runs 15 residues. In germline, CDR1 is SGHTA, CDR2 FQGNSA. The method was immunoSEQ multiplex PCR; TCRdb's version includes in-frame clones alone and lacks a portion of them. The profile covers fewer than 180,000 clones, with roughly 87% appearing a single time and 3.5% to 5% taken by the ten largest. The receptor was isolated from a woman aged 60-75 years with active or convalescent COVID-19. The rearrangement joins TRBV7-2 to TRBJ1-6; tentatively, D is TRBD1 (6 bases). Specimen: peripheral blood. CDR3: CASSLAAGDKIPLHF. CDR3 nucleotide sequence: TGTGCCAGCAGCTTAGCCGCAGGGGATAAAATACCCCTCCACTTT.